This T cell receptor (beta chain) was identified in a study of cytomegalovirus exposure and HLA in healthy donors. In the case of this clone: Antigen unknown.

The PCR had 60 Vbeta and 13 Jbeta primers. Clones were sequenced by immunoSEQ multiplex PCR, and TCRdb holds only the in-frame ones, with some missing. There are some 100,000 clones in the sample; under 80% occur only once, and around 7.7% lies in the top ten. Notes on the study in general: When analyzed later, the rates of TCR association showed variation by HLA locus, with DRB1 the most and HLA-C the fewest. The presence/absence work took it that sequencing depth was about the same across donors.

This TCR came from a woman aged 45-65 years in good health and CMV-seropositive. Material: PBMCs.

The CDR3 DNA sequence: TGTGCCAGCAGCTTGCAGGTTTCTTACGAGCAGTACTTC. It is translated as CASSLQVSYEQYF. V and J are TRBV5-4 and TRBJ2-7, with D unresolved. CDR3 length: 13 residues. CDR1 is SGHNT, CDR2 YYREEE, per germline (reference sequence). Trimming removed 1 base from V and 4 bases from J, with 9 bases in between.